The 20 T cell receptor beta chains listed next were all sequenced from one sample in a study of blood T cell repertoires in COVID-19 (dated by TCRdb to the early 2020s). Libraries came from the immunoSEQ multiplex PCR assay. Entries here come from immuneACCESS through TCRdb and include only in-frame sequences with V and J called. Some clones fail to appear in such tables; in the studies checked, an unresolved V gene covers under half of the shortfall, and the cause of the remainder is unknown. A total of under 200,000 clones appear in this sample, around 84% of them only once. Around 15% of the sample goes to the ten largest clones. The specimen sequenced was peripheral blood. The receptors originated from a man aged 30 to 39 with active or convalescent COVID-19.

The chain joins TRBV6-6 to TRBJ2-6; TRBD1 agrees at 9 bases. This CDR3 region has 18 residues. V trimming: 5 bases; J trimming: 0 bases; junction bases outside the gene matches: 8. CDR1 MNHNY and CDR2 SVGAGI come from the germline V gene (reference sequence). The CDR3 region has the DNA TGTGCCAGCAGTCCCCGAACAGGGGGCGTCTCTGGGGCCAACGTCCTGACTTTC. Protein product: CASSPRTGGVSGANVLTF.

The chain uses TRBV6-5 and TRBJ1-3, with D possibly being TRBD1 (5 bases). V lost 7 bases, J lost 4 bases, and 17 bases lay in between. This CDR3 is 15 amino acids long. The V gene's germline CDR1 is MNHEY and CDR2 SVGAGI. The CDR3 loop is CASIQVGVGGNTIYF. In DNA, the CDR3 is TGTGCCAGCATTCAAGTAGGGGTGGGCGGAAACACCATATATTTT.

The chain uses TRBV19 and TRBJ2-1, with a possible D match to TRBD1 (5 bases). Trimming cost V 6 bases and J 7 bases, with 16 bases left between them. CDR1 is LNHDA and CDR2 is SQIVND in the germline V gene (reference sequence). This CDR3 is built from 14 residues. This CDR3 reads CASSPLVQVNEQFF. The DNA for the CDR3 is TGTGCCAGTAGCCCCCTGGTACAGGTTAATGAGCAGTTCTTC.

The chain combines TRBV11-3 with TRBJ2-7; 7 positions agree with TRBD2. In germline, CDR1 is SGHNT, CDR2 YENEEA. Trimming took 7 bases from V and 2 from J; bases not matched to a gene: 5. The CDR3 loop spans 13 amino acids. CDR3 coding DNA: TGTGCCAGCAAGGGGAGGGGCCCCTACGAGCAGTACTTC. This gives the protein CASKGRGPYEQYF. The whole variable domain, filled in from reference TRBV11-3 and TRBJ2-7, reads EAGVVQSPRYKIIEKKQPVAFWCNPISGHNTLYWYLQNLGQGPELLIRYENEEAVDDSQLPKDRFSAERLKGVDSTLKIQPAELGDSAVYLCASKGRGPYEQYFGPGTRLTVT.

The CDR3 loop reads CASSLDQATSIRHNTQYF. In DNA, the CDR3 is TGCGCCAGCAGCCTCGACCAGGCGACTAGCATTCGTCATAATACGCAGTATTTT. The chain combines TRBV5-1 with TRBJ2-3, with 7 bases lining up with TRBD2. The CDR3 contains 18 residues. J gave up 7 bases and V 4 bases, and 21 bases lay outside the gene matches. Germline-derived CDR1 and CDR2 are SGHRS and YFSETQ.

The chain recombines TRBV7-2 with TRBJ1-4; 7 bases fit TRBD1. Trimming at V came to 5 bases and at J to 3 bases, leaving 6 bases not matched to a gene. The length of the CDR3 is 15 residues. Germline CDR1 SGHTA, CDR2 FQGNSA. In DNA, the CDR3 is TGTGCCAGCAGCACGAACAGGGGAGCTAATGAAAAACTGTTTTTT. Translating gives CASSTNRGANEKLFF.

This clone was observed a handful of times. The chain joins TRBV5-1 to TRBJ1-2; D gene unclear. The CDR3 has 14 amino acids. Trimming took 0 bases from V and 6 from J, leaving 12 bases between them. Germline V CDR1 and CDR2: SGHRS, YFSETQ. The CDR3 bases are TGCGCCAGCAGCTTGGTCCGCGGCAGAGATGGCTACACCTTC. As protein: CASSLVRGRDGYTF. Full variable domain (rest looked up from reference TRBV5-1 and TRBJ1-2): KAGVTQTPRYLIKTRGQQVTLSCSPISGHRSVSWYQQTPGQGLQFLFEYFSETQRNKGNFPGRFSGRQFSNSRSEMNVSTLELGDSALYLCASSLVRGRDGYTFGSGTRLTVV.

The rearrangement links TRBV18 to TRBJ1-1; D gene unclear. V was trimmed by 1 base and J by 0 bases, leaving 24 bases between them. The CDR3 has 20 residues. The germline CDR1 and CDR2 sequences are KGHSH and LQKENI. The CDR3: CASSPRVKTRRGLVNTEAFF. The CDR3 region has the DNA TGTGCCAGCTCACCACGAGTTAAAACACGCCGCGGCCTAGTGAACACTGAAGCTTTCTTT.

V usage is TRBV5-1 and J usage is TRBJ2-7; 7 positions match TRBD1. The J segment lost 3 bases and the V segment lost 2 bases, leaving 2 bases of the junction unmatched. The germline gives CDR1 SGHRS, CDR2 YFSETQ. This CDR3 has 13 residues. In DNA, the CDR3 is TGCGCCAGCAGCTTTGCAGGGGGCTACGAGCAGTACTTC. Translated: CASSFAGGYEQYF. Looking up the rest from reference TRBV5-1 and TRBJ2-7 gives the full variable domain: KAGVTQTPRYLIKTRGQQVTLSCSPISGHRSVSWYQQTPGQGLQFLFEYFSETQRNKGNFPGRFSGRQFSNSRSEMNVSTLELGDSALYLCASSFAGGYEQYFGPGTRLTVT.

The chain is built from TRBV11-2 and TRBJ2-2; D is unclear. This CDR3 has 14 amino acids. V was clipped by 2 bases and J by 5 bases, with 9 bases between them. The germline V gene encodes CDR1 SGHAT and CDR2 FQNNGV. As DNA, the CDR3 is TGTGCCAGCAGCTTAAGAACGGTTACCGGGGAGCTGTTTTTT. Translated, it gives CASSLRTVTGELFF.

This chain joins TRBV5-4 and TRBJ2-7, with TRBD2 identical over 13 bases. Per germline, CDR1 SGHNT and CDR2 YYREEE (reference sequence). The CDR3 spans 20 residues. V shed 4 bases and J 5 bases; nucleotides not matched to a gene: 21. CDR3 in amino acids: CASSPRGILAGGPTAHEQYF. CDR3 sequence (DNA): TGTGCCAGCAGCCCTAGGGGGATACTAGCGGGAGGGCCTACGGCCCACGAGCAGTACTTC.

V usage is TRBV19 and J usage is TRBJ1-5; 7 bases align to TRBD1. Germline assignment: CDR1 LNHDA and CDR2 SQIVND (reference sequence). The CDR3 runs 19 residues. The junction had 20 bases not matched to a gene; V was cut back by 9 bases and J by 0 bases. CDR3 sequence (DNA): TGTGCCAGCCTTCTTTCCGGGACAGACGACTTTTATAGCAATCAGCCCCAGCATTTT. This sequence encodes CASLLSGTDDFYSNQPQHF. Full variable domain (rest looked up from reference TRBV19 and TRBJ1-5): DGGITQSPKYLFRKEGQNVTLSCEQNLNHDAMYWYRQDPGQGLRLIYYSQIVNDFQKGDIAEGYSVSREKKESFPLTVTSAQKNPTAFYLCASLLSGTDDFYSNQPQHFGDGTRLSIL.

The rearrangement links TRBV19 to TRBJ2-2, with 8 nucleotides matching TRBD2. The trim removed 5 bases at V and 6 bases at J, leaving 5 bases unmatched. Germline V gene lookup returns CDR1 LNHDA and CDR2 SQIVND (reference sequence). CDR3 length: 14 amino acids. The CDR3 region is CASSVGLEPGELFF. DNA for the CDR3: TGTGCCAGTAGTGTGGGACTAGAACCCGGGGAGCTGTTTTTT.

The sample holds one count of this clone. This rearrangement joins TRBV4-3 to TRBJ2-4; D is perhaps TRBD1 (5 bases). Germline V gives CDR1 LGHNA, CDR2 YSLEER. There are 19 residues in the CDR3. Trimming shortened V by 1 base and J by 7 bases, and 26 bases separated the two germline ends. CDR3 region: CASSQGVLKGARLGNIQYF. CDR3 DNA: TGCGCCAGCAGCCAAGGGGTCCTTAAAGGGGCTCGTCTGGGGAACATTCAGTACTTC.

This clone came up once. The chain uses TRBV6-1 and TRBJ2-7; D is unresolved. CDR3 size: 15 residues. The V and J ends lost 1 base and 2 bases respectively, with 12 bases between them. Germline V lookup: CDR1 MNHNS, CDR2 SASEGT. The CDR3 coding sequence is TGTGCCAGCAGTGAAGTGAGGCAGAGCCCCTACGAGCAGTACGTC. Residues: CASSEVRQSPYEQYV.

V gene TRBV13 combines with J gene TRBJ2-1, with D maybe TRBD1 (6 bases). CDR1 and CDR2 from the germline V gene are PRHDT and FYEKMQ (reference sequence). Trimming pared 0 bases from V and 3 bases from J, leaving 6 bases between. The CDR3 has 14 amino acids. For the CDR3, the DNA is TGTGCCAGCAGCTTAGGACAGGGCTACAATGAGCAGTTCTTC. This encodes CASSLGQGYNEQFF. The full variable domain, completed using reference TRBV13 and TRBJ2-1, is AAGVIQSPRHLIKEKRETATLKCYPIPRHDTVYWYQQGPGQDPQFLISFYEKMQSDKGSIPDRFSAQQFSDYHSELNMSSLELGDSALYFCASSLGQGYNEQFFGPGTRLTVL.

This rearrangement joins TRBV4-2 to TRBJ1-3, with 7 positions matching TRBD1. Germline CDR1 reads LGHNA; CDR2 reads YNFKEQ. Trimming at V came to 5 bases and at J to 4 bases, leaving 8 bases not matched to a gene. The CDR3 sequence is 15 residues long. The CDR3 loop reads CASSIDRVAGNTIYF. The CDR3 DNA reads TGTGCCAGCAGCATTGACAGGGTTGCAGGAAACACCATATATTTT.

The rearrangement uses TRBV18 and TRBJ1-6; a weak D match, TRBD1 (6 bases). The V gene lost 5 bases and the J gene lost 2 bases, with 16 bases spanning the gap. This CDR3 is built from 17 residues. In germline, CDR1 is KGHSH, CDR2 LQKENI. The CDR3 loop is CASSEFVTGTYNSPLHF. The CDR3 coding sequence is TGTGCCAGCTCAGAGTTCGTTACAGGGACCTATAATTCACCCCTCCACTTT.

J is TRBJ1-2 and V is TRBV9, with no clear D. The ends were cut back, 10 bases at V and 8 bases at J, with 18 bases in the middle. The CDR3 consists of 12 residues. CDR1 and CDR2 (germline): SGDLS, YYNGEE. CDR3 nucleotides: TGTGCCCCCCTAGATGAACACGACGGCTACACCTTC. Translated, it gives CAPLDEHDGYTF.

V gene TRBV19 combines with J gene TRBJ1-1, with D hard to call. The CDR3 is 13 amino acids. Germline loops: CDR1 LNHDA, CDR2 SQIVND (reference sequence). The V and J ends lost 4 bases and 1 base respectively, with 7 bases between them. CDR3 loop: CASSRDRNTEAFF. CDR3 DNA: TGTGCCAGTAGTAGAGACCGGAACACTGAAGCTTTCTTT.